This T cell receptor (beta chain) is drawn from a study of cytomegalovirus exposure and HLA in healthy donors. Study-wide results and caveats: Reportedly, fewer N-insertions than the roughly 600-donor mean appeared in an Asian-associated ancestry cluster in a later analysis. In an earlier analysis, productive rearrangement rates for most beta V segments clustered near 90% or 30%.

The PCR used 60 Vbeta and 13 Jbeta primers. TCRdb's table, derived via immunoSEQ multiplex PCR, lists solely in-frame clones and lacks some. Of 25,000 to 40,000 clones in the sample, roughly two fifths were seen once. This clone was found a few times. Its antigen remains unidentified. Germline V gene sequence: CDR1 LNHDA, CDR2 SQIVND (reference sequence). With 5 bases clipped from V and 7 bases from J, the junction kept 8 bases outside the gene matches. The CDR3 has 14 residues. The J gene is TRBJ2-7, the V gene TRBV19, with 10 bases matching TRBD2. The TCR was taken from a woman in her fifties or sixties in good health and CMV-seronegative. Sample: PBMCs. DNA for the CDR3: TGTGCCAGTAGTTGTGCTAGCGGGAGTTGTGAGCAGTACTTC. It specifies CASSCASGSCEQYF.